Given below is one TCR beta chain in context. The CDR3 has 12 residues. V lost 6 bases to trimming and J lost 4 bases, with 9 bases between them. Germline V gives CDR1 SGHAT, CDR2 FQNNGV. These data come from a study of blood T cell repertoires in COVID-19. Background on the study: COVID-19 samples collected from the United States, Italy and Spain covered acute and convalescent phases. PBMCs, B-cell-depleted T cells, or T cells provided the cDNA or gDNA that made up the material.

The Seattle patients, enrolled during active infection, were followed longitudinally. Authors' data handling: Reference gene primer amplification yielded estimated nucleated cell counts. The repertoire was sequenced with immunoSEQ multiplex PCR; TCRdb's copy has only in-frame clones and lacks some. That table furnishes V, J and clone size, whereas the DNA furnished D and trimming. The sample holds about 200,000 clones; more than 85% are singletons and the top ten take around 0.85%. This clonotype originated in a man in his 60s with COVID-19, enrolled during active disease. The sample taken for sequencing was peripheral blood. This sequence joins TRBV11-2 and TRBJ1-2; D is ambiguous. The CDR3 protein is CASSPFGYGYTF. The DNA of the CDR3 is TGTGCCAGCAGTCCCTTCGGCTATGGCTACACCTTC.